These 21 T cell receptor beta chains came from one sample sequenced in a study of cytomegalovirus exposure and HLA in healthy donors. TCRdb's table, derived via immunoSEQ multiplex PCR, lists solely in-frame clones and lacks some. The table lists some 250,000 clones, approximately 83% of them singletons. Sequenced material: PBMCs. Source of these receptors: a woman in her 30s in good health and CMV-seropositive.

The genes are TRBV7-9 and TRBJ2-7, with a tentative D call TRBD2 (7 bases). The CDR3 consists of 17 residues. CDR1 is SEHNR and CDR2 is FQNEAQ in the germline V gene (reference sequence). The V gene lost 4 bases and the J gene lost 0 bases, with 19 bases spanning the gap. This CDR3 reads CASSSRWGGASSYEQYF. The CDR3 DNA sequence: TGTGCCAGCAGCTCACGATGGGGGGGGGCCAGCTCCTACGAGCAGTACTTC.

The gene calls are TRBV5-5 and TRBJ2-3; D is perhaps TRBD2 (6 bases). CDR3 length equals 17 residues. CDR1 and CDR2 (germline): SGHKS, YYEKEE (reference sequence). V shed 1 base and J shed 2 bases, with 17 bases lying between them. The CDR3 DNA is TGTGCCAGCAGCTTGCGGGGGAGCGGAGACTACACAGATACGCAGTATTTT. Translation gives CASSLRGSGDYTDTQYF. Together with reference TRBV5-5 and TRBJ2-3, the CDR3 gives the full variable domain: DAGVTQSPTHLIKTRGQQVTLRCSPISGHKSVSWYQQVLGQGPQFIFQYYEKEERGRGNFPDRFSARQFPNYSSELNVNALLLGDSALYLCASSLRGSGDYTDTQYFGPGTRLTVL.

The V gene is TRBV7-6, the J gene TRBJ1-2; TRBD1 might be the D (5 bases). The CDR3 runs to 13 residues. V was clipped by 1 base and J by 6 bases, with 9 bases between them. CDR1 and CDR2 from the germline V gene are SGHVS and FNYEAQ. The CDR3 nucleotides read TGTGCCAGCAGCTTAGGGACATTGCATGGCTACACCTTC. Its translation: CASSLGTLHGYTF.

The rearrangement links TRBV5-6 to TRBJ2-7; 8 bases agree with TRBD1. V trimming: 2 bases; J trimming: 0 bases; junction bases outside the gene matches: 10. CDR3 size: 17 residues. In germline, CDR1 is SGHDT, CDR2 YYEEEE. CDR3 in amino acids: CASSFYAGQGPSYEQYF. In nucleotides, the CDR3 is TGTGCCAGCAGCTTCTACGCTGGACAGGGCCCCTCCTACGAGCAGTACTTC. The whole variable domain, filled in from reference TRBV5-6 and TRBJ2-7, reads DAGVTQSPTHLIKTRGQQVTLRCSPKSGHDTVSWYQQALGQGPQFIFQYYEEEERQRGNFPDRFSGHQFPNYSSELNVNALLLGDSALYLCASSFYAGQGPSYEQYFGPGTRLTVT.

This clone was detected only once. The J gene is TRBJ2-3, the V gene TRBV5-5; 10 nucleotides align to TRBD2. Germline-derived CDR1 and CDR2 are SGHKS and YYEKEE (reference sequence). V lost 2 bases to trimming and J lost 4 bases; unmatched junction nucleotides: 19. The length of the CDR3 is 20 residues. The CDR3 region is CASSFPERSASGSSPDTQYF. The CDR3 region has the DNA TGTGCCAGCAGCTTCCCGGAGAGATCAGCTAGCGGGAGCTCGCCAGATACGCAGTATTTT.

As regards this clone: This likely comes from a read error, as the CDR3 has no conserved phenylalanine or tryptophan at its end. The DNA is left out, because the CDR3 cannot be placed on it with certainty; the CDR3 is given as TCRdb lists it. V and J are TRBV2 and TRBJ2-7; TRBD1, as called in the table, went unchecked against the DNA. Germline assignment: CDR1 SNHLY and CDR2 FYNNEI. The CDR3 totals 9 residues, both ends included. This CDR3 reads CASSANRVL.

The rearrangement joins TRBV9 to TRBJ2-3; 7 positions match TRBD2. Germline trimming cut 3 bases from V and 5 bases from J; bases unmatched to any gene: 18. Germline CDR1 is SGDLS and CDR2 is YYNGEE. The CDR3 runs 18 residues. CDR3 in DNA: TGTGCCAGCAGCGATGACGCCTTTACAATGGGCGGGAGAGATACGCAGTATTTT. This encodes CASSDDAFTMGGRDTQYF.

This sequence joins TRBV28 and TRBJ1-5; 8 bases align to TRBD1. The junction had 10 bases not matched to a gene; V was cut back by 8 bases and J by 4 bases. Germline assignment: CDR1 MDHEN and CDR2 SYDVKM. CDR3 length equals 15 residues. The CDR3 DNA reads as TGTGCCAGCTTCACCGGGACAGGCCGTAATCAGCCCCAGCATTTT. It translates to CASFTGTGRNQPQHF.

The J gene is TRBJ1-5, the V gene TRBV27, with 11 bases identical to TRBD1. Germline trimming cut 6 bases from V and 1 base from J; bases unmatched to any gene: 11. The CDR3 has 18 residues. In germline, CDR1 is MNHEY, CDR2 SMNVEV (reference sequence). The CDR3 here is CASRASGTGGWSNQPQHF. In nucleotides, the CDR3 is TGTGCCAGCAGGGCTTCCGGGACAGGGGGTTGGAGCAATCAGCCCCAGCATTTT.

This chain's CDR3 is CASSRRDRDQAFF. In nucleotides, the CDR3 is TGTGCCAGCAGCAGGAGGGACAGGGATCAGGCTTTCTTT. The V call is TRBV11-2, the J call TRBJ1-1, with 9 nucleotides matching TRBD1. The CDR3 has 13 amino acids. Per the germline V gene, CDR1 is SGHAT and CDR2 is FQNNGV. J gave up 11 bases and V 5 bases, and 9 bases lay outside the gene matches.

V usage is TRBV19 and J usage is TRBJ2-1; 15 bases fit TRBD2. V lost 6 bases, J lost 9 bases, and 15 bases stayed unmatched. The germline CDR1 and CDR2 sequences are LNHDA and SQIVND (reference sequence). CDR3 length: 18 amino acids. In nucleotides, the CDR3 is TGTGCCAGTAGCGGATCCCCTCGGACTAGCGGGAGGGGGGTTGAGCAGTTCTTC. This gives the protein CASSGSPRTSGRGVEQFF.

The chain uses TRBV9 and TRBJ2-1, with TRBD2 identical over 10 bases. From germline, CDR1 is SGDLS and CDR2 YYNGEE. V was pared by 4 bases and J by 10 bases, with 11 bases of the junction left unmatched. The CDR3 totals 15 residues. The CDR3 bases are TGTGCCAGCAGCCCGAGCCTAGCGGGAGCCCGGGAGCAGTTCTTC. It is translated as CASSPSLAGAREQFF.

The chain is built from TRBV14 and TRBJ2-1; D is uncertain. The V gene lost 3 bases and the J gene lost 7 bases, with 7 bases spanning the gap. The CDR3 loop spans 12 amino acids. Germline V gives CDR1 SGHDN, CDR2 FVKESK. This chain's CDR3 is CASSHYQNEQFF. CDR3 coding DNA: TGTGCCAGCAGCCATTACCAGAATGAGCAGTTCTTC.

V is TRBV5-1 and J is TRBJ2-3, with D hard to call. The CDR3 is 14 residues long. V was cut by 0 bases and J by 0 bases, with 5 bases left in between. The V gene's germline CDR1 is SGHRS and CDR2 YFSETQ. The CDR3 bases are TGCGCCAGCAGCTTGGCCGGGAGCACAGATACGCAGTATTTT. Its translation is CASSLAGSTDTQYF.

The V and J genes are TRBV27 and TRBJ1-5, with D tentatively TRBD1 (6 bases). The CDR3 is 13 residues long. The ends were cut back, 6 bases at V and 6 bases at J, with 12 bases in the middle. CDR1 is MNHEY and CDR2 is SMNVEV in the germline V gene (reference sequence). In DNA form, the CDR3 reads TGTGCCAGCAGCGACATCAGGGGTCAGCCCCAGCATTTT. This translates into CASSDIRGQPQHF.

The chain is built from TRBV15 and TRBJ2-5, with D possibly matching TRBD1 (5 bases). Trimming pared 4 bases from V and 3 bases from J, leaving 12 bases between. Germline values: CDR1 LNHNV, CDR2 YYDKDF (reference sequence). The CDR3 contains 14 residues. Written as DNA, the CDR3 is TGTGCCACCAGCATCAGGGATTTAGAAGAGACCCAGTACTTC. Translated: CATSIRDLEETQYF.

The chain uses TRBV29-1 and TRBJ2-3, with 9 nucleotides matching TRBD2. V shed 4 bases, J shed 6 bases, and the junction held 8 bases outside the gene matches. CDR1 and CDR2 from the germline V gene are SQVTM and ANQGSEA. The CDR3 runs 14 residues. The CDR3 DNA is TGCAGCGTTGCGACGGCTAGCGGGAAGGATACGCAGTATTTT. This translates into CSVATASGKDTQYF.

For the CDR3, the DNA is TGTGCCAGCAGTTTAGGAGTCAGCGAGCAGTTCTTC. Its translation is CASSLGVSEQFF. The V gene is TRBV27, the J gene TRBJ2-1; no clear D gene. Germline CDR1 MNHEY, CDR2 SMNVEV (reference sequence). The CDR3 has 12 residues. Trimming took off 2 bases at V and 10 bases at J, with 9 bases between the two ends.

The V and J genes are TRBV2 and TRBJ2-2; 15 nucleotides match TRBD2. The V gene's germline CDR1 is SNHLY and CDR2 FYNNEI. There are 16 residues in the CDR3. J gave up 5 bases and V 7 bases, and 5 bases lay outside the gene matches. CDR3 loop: CASTGLAGGPTGELFF. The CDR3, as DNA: TGTGCCAGCACCGGACTAGCGGGAGGGCCGACCGGGGAGCTGTTTTTT.

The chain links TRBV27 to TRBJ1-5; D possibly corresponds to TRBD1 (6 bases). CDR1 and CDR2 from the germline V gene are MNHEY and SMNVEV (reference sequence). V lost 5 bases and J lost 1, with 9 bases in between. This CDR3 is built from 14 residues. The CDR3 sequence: CASSVRGSNQPQHF. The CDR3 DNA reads TGTGCCAGCAGTGTAAGGGGGAGCAATCAGCCCCAGCATTTT.

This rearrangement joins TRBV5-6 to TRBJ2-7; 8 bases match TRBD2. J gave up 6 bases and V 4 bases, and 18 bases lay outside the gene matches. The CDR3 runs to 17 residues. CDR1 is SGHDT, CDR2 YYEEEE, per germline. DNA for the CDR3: TGTGCCAGCAGCAGGAGGGCAGCGGGAGCAACCACCTCCGAGCAGTACTTC. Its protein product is CASSRRAAGATTSEQYF.